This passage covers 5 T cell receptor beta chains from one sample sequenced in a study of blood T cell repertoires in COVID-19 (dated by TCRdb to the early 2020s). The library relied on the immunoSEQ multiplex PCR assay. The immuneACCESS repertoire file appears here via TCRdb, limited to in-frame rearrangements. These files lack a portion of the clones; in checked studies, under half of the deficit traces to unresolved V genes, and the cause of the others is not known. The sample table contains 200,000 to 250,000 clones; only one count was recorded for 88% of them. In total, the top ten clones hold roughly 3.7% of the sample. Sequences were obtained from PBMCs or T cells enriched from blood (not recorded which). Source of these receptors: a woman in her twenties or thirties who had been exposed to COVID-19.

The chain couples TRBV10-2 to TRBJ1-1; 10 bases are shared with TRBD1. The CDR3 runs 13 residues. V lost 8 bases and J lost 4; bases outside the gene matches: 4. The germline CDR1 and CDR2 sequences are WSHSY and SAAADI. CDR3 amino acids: CASRRQGATEAFF. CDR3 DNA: TGCGCCAGCCGCCGACAGGGGGCCACTGAAGCTTTCTTT.

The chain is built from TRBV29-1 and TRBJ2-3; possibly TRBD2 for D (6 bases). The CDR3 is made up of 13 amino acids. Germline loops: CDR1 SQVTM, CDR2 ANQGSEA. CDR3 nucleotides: TGCACTTGCGGGGAGGAGGGGACAGATACGCAGTATTTT. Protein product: CTCGEEGTDTQYF.

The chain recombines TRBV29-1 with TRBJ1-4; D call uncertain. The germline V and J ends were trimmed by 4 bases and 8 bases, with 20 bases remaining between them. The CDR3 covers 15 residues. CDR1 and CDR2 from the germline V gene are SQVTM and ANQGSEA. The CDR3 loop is CSVVGTGLGGEKLFF. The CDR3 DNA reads TGCAGCGTTGTGGGTACGGGGTTAGGTGGGGAAAAACTGTTTTTT.

CDR3 residues: CASSPIAGAETQYF. The CDR3, as DNA: TGTGCCAGCAGTCCCATAGCGGGAGCGGAGACCCAGTACTTC. V is TRBV28 and J is TRBJ2-5; the match to TRBD2 covers 9 bases. CDR1 and CDR2 (germline): MDHEN, SYDVKM. This CDR3 is built from 14 residues. The trim removed 5 bases at V and 5 bases at J, leaving 6 bases unmatched.

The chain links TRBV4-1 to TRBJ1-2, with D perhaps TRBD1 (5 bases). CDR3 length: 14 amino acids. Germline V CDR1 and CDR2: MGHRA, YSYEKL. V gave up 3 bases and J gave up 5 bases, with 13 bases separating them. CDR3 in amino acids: CASSQPGTEYGYTF. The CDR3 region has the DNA TGCGCCAGCAGCCAGCCCGGGACTGAATATGGCTACACCTTC.